This T cell receptor (beta chain) was recovered during a study of graft-versus-host responses after intestinal transplantation. Overall study context: As for transplant type, recipients had multivisceral, liver-intestinal, or isolated intestinal grafts. The study gave all recipients anti-thymocyte globulin induction, then tacrolimus and steroids for roughly 3 years. Study-level findings and limits: When patients had graft-donor T cell macrochimerism, their allografts held high graft-versus-host to host-versus-graft clonal ratios. Maximum circulating GvH clone levels tracked with early post-transplant HvG decreases.

The CDR3 consists of 12 residues. Trimming removed 1 base at V and 13 bases at J, with 11 bases between. The germline V gene encodes CDR1 SGHAT and CDR2 FQDESV (reference sequence). Turning to this clone: Its antigen is not identified.

Measured with immunoSEQ multiplex PCR; TCRdb has only the in-frame clones, and not every one. Among over 90,000 clones, around 91% were seen once, and the ten largest hold 0.18%. The chain links TRBV11-1 to TRBJ2-1, with D possibly being TRBD1 (6 bases). The clonotype was recovered from a human donor who was the organ donor for an intestinal transplant. Sequenced material: unstimulated CD4+ T cells sorted from spleen or lymph node cells, taken before transplant. The CDR3 sequence: CASSLDRDGQFF. The CDR3 nucleotides are TGTGCCAGCAGCTTAGACAGGGACGGTCAGTTCTTC. Full variable domain (outside the CDR3, taken from reference TRBV11-1 and TRBJ2-1): EAEVAQSPRYKITEKSQAVAFWCDPISGHATLYWYRQILGQGPELLVQFQDESVVDDSQLPKDRFSAERLKGVDSTLKIQPAELGDSAMYLCASSLDRDGQFFGPGTRLTVL.